What follows are 7 T cell receptor beta chains derived from one specimen sequenced in a study of T cells in localized non-small cell lung cancer. Sequenced by immunoSEQ multiplex PCR; TCRdb stores in-frame clones only, minus some. The sample consists of tens of thousands of clones, roughly nine tenths of them appearing once. The specimen was peripheral blood, collected before any cancer treatment. These TCRs come from a woman aged 40 to 75 with stage I lung adenocarcinoma.

The rearrangement joins TRBV7-9 to TRBJ2-1, with D perhaps TRBD1 or TRBD2 (5 bases each). Looked up from germline, CDR1 is SEHNR and CDR2 is FQNEAQ (reference sequence). The V end was cut by 0 bases, the J end by 8 bases, with 26 bases between. This CDR3 has 19 amino acids. CDR3 loop: CASSLAGSYYGGARDEQFF. In nucleotides, the CDR3 is TGTGCCAGCAGCTTAGCCGGGTCCTATTATGGTGGGGCGCGGGATGAGCAGTTCTTC.

The chain is built from TRBV11-3 and TRBJ2-7; D gene unclear. CDR3 size: 12 residues. The V gene lost 5 bases and the J gene lost 9 bases, with 14 bases spanning the gap. Per germline, CDR1 SGHNT and CDR2 YENEEA. The CDR3 DNA sequence: TGTGCCAGCAGCGAAGGACCGGCGAGGCAGTACTTC. It yields the protein CASSEGPARQYF.

The CDR3 bases are TGCAGCGCTGCGGACAGGACTGGAAACACCATATATTTT. Translating it yields CSAADRTGNTIYF. The rearrangement links TRBV29-1 to TRBJ1-3; 7 nucleotides agree with TRBD1. Germline CDR1 and CDR2: SQVTM and ANQGSEA. This CDR3 is built from 13 residues. V lost 7 bases to trimming and J lost 2 bases; unmatched junction nucleotides: 5.

V and J are TRBV4-1 and TRBJ2-1, with D perhaps TRBD1 or TRBD2 (5 bases each). The V gene's germline CDR1 is MGHRA and CDR2 YSYEKL. The CDR3 is 15 amino acids. The V end lost 4 bases, the J end lost 6 bases, and 16 bases lay between the germline ends. The CDR3 reads CASSLPGRGGNEQFF. The CDR3 nucleotides are TGCGCCAGCAGCCTCCCGGGACGAGGAGGCAATGAGCAGTTCTTC.

The V call is TRBV7-9, the J call TRBJ1-1, with D uncertain. Trimming cost V 5 bases and J 10 bases, with 11 bases left between them. Germline values: CDR1 SEHNR, CDR2 FQNEAQ (reference sequence). This CDR3 is 11 amino acids long. The CDR3 loop is CASSHPPGAFF. In nucleotides, the CDR3 is TGTGCCAGCAGCCATCCCCCGGGAGCTTTCTTT.

This clone was recorded a few times. V usage is TRBV5-5 and J usage is TRBJ2-6; unclear D gene. Germline V gene lookup returns CDR1 SGHKS and CDR2 YYEKEE (reference sequence). V lost 0 bases to trimming and J lost 0 bases, with 7 bases between them. This CDR3 is built from 16 residues. CDR3 nucleotides: TGTGCCAGCAGCTTGGCTGGCAGCTCTGGGGCCAACGTCCTGACTTTC. Translation gives CASSLAGSSGANVLTF. Using reference TRBV5-5 and TRBJ2-6 for the parts outside the CDR3, the full variable domain is DAGVTQSPTHLIKTRGQQVTLRCSPISGHKSVSWYQQVLGQGPQFIFQYYEKEERGRGNFPDRFSARQFPNYSSELNVNALLLGDSALYLCASSLAGSSGANVLTFGAGSRLTVL.

The chain carries TRBV11-1 and TRBJ2-5; 10 nucleotides match TRBD1. V shed 2 bases and J 5 bases; nucleotides not matched to a gene: 11. The CDR3 length is 17 residues. The germline CDR1 and CDR2 sequences are SGHAT and FQDESV (reference sequence). CDR3 in amino acids: CASSLRGRTGGLETQYF. Written as DNA, the CDR3 is TGTGCCAGCAGCTTAAGGGGCCGGACAGGGGGTCTCGAGACCCAGTACTTC.